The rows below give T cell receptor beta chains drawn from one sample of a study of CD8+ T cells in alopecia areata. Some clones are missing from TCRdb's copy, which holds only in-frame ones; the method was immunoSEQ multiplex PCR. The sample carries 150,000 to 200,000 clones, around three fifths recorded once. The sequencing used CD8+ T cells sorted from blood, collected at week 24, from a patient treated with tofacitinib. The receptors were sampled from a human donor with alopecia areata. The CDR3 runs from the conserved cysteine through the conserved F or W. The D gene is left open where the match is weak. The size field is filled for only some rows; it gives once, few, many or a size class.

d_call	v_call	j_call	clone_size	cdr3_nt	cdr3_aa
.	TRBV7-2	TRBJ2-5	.	TGTGCCAGCAGCTTACCAACAGCTACCCAAGAGACCCAGTACTTC	CASSLPTATQETQYF
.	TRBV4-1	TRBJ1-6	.	TGCGCCAGCAGCCAAGCGGGGGAGACACATTCACCCCTCCACTTT	CASSQAGETHSPLHF
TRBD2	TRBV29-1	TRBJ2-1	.	TGCAGCGTTCCCGCGGGGGGGCCGTTCTTC	CSVPAGGPFF
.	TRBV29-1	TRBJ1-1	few	TGCAGCGTTGACCCCGGGACACTCAACACTGAAGCTTTCTTT	CSVDPGTLNTEAFF
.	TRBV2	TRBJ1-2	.	TGTGCCAGCAAAACCCGGGCGAATGGCTACACCTTC	CASKTRANGYTF
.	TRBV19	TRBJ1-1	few	TGTGCCAGTACCCGGGGCGTCGGGACTGAAGCTTTCTTT	CASTRGVGTEAFF
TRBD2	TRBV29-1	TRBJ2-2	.	TGCAGCGCCCTGAGCCTAGCGGGGGGGACCGGGGAGCTGTTTTTT	CSALSLAGGTGELFF
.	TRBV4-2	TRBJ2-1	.	TGTGCCAGCAGCCAATGGACTTGGGTTTATGAGCAGTTCTTC	CASSQWTWVYEQFF
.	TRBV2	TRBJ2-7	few	TGTGCCAGCAGCGTTCTCCCCGGGGCAGCGAGCTCCTACGAGCAGTACTTC	CASSVLPGAASSYEQYF
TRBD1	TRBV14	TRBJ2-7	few	TGTGCCAGCAGCGATGGGGACAGCTCCTCGGACGAGCAGTACTTC	CASSDGDSSSDEQYF
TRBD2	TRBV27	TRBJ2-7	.	TGTGCCAGCGGGGGGGGACGTGAGCAGTACTTC	CASGGGREQYF
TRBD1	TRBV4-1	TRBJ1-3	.	TGCGCCAGCAGCCAACTAGCAGGGGGGGACACCATATATTTT	CASSQLAGGDTIYF
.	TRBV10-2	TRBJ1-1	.	TGCGCCAGCAGTGAGCTGGCGGGCACTGAAGCTTTCTTT	CASSELAGTEAFF
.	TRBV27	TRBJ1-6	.	TGTGCCAGCAGAACTACCGGAGGGTATAATTCACCCCTCCACTTT	CASRTTGGYNSPLHF
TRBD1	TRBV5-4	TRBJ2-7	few	TGTGCCAGCAGCTTGTACGCGGAAGGGCAGGGGGAGCACGAGCAGTACTTC	CASSLYAEGQGEHEQYF
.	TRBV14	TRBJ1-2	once	TGTGCCAGCAGCCAAGCAGGGCATGGCTACACCTTC	CASSQAGHGYTF
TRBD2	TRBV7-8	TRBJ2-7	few	TGTGCTTCGGGAGGGTCCTACGAGCAGTACTTC	CASGGSYEQYF
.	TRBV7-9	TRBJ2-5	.	TGTGCCAGCAGCTCCTTACAGGGACGATGGGAGACCCAGTACTTC	CASSSLQGRWETQYF
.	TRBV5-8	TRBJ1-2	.	TGTGCCAGCACCCAAGACACTTATGGCTACACCTTC	CASTQDTYGYTF
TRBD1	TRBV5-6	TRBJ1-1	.	TGTGCCAGCAGCTTGGGACAGGGTGGCACTGAAGCTTTCTTT	CASSLGQGGTEAFF
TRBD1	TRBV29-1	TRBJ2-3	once	TGCAGCGTCGAGGGGGACAGGGGGCTCACAGATACGCAGTATTTT	CSVEGDRGLTDTQYF
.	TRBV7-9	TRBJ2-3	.	TGTGCCAGCAGCTCACCGGACAGAGTCACAGATACGCAGTATTTT	CASSSPDRVTDTQYF
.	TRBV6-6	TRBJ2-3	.	TGTGCCAGCAGTTTGTGGGGTAGCACAGATACGCAGTATTTT	CASSLWGSTDTQYF
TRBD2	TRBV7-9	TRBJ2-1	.	TGTGCCAGCAGCCCCCGACTAGCCCCAAACAATGAGCAGTTCTTC	CASSPRLAPNNEQFF
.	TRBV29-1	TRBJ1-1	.	TGCAGCGGGGGCAGGATTAACACTGAAGCTTTCTTT	CSGGRINTEAFF
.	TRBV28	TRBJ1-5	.	TGTGCCAGCAGCGTTGGGTTCGGCAATCAGCCCCAGCATTTT	CASSVGFGNQPQHF
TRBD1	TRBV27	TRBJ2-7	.	TGTGCCAGCAGCCTAAACAGGGGATTCCACGAGCAGTACTTC	CASSLNRGFHEQYF
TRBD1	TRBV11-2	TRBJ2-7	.	TGTGCCAGCAGCTTTCATCAGGGGGTCTACGAGCAGTACTTC	CASSFHQGVYEQYF
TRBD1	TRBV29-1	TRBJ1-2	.	TGCAGCGCACAGGGGGCCCTTGCCCAGTCCATCTATGGCTACACCTTC	CSAQGALAQSIYGYTF
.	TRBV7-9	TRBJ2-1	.	TGTGCCTGGGGGGGGCCTAGCGGAAAGTACTTGTACAATGAGCAGTTCTTC	CAWGGPSGKYLYNEQFF